The clone carrying this T cell receptor (beta chain) was counted between two and nine times. The sample belongs to a study of T-cell memory formation after mild COVID-19. MiXCR was run by TCRdb on the 5' RACE reads, yielding one entry per CDR3 protein. The table records about 340,000 distinct CDR3 sequences, around a fifth of them present only once. What was sequenced was PBMCs or a T cell subset sorted from them (not recorded which). The sequence was collected from an adult woman who had mild COVID-19 (a few samples of this study predate the infection). Cell type and time point are not known.

The CDR3 nucleotides read TGTGCCAGCAGTTTAGGGACAGAAACTAACTATGGCTACACCTTC. This encodes CASSLGTETNYGYTF. The chain links TRBV27 to TRBJ1-2; 7 bases map to TRBD1. The CDR3 consists of 15 residues. Trimming took 2 bases from V and 0 from J; bases not matched to a gene: 3. CDR1 is MNHEY and CDR2 is SMNVEV in the germline V gene (reference sequence).